The sequence of this T cell receptor beta chain was determined in a study of Ad26.COV2.S vaccination and SARS-CoV-2 variants. TCRdb's copy holds only in-frame clones and misses some; the assay was immunoSEQ multiplex PCR. The top ten hold around 3.3% of the sample, which has around 350,000 clones, 70% to 90% seen once. The CDR3 length is 15 residues. The germline CDR1 and CDR2 sequences are KGHDR and SFDVKD. V gave up 4 bases and J gave up 4 bases, with 14 bases separating them. Treatment reported: 19 received Ad26.COV2.S at low or high dose, single or two shots; about 5 received placebo; per-sample allocation not given. Sampling was done on day 63 after the first vaccine or placebo injection.

This sequence was found in a person aged 18-60 years who received the Ad26.COV2.S COVID-19 vaccine or a placebo. The rearrangement uses TRBV24-1 and TRBJ2-3; D is undetermined. The source was peripheral blood, collected in a trial of Ad26.COV2.S vaccine versus placebo. As DNA, the CDR3 is TGTGCCACCAGTGACCCCAGTGATCCCCCAGATACGCAGTATTTT. It translates to CATSDPSDPPDTQYF.